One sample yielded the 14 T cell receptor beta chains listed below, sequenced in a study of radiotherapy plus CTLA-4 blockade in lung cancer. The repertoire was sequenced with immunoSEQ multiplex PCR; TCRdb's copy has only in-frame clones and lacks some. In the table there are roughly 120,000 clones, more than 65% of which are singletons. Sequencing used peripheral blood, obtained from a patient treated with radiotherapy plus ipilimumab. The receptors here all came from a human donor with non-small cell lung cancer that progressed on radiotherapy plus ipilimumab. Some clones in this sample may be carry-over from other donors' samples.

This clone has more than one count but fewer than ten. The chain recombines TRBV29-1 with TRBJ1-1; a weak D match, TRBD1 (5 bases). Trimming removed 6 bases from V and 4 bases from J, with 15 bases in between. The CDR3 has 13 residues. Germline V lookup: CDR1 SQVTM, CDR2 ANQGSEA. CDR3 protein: CSVARGRATEAFF. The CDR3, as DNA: TGCAGCGTGGCCCGGGGGAGGGCCACTGAAGCTTTCTTT.

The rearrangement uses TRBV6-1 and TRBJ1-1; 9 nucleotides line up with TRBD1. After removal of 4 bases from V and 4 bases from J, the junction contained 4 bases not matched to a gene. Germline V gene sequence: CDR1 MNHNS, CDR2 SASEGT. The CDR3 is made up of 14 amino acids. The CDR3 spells CASSGDRVVTEAFF. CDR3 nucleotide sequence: TGTGCCAGCAGTGGGGACAGGGTTGTCACTGAAGCTTTCTTT.

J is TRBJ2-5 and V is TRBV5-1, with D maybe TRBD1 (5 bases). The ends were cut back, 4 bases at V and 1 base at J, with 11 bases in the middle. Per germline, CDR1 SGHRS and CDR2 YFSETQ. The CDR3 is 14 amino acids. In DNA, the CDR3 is TGCGCCAGCAGCAGGACACAAATCCAAGAGACCCAGTACTTC. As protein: CASSRTQIQETQYF.

In DNA form, the CDR3 reads TGTGCCAGCAGCGGCACCACAGGCTCACCCCTCCACTTT. This sequence encodes CASSGTTGSPLHF. The rearrangement links TRBV9 to TRBJ1-6, with D possibly TRBD1 on 5 matching bases. The germline V gene encodes CDR1 SGDLS and CDR2 YYNGEE. CDR3 length equals 13 residues. Trimming cost V 3 bases and J 10 bases, with 11 bases left between them.

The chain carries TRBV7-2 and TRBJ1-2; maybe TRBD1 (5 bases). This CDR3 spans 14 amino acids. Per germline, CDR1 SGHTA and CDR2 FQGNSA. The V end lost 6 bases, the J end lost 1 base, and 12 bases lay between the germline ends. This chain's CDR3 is CASSLQDLNYGYTF. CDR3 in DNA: TGTGCCAGCAGTTTACAGGACCTTAACTATGGCTACACCTTC.

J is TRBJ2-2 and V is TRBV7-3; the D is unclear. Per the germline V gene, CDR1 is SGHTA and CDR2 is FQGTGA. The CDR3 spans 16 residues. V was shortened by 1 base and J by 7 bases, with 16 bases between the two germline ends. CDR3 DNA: TGTGCCAGCAGCTTAAAAGTCACCTCATCCGTCGGGGAGCTGTTTTTT. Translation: CASSLKVTSSVGELFF.

CDR3 sequence reads: CASSLGAYGYTF. Written as DNA, the CDR3 is TGTGCCAGCAGCTTAGGGGCCTATGGCTACACCTTC. The chain carries TRBV11-2 and TRBJ1-2; no clear D gene. The CDR3 has 12 residues. V was trimmed by 1 base and J by 4 bases, leaving 4 bases between them. Germline V lookup: CDR1 SGHAT, CDR2 FQNNGV.

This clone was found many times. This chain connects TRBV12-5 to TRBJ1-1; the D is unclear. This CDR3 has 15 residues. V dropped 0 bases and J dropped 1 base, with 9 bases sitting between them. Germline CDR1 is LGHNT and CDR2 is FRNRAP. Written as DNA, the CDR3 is TGTGCTAGTGGTTTGGTTCTAGGGAGGAACACTGAAGCTTTCTTT. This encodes CASGLVLGRNTEAFF.

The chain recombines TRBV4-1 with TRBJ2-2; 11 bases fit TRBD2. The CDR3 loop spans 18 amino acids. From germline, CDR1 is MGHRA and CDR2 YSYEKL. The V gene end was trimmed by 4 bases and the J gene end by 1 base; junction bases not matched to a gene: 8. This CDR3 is CASSLVPGLAVNTGELFF. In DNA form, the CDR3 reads TGCGCCAGCAGCCTTGTCCCGGGACTAGCGGTGAACACCGGGGAGCTGTTTTTT.

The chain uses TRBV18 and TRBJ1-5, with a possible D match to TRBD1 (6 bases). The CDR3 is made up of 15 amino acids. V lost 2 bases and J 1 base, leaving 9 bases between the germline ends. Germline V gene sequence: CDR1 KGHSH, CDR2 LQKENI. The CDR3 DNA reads TGTGCCAGCTCACCAGGGGGCGGCAGCAATCAGCCCCAGCATTTT. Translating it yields CASSPGGGSNQPQHF.

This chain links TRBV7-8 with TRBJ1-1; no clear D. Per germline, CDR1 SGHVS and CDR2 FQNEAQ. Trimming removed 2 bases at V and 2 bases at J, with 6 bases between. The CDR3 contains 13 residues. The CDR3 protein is CASSLWANTEAFF. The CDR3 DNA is TGTGCCAGCAGCTTATGGGCTAACACTGAAGCTTTCTTT.

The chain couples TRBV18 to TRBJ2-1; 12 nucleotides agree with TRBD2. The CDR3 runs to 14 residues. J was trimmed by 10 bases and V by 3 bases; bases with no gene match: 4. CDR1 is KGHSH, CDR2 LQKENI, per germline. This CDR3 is CASSPTSGGEEQFF. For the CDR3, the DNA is TGTGCCAGCTCACCGACTAGCGGGGGAGAGGAGCAGTTCTTC.

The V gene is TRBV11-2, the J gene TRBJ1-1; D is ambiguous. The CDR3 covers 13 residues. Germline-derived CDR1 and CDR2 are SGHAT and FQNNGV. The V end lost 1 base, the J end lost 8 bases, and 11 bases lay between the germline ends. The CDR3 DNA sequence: TGTGCCAGCAGCTTAGCCCGCGGCGGAGAAGCTTTCTTT. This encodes CASSLARGGEAFF.

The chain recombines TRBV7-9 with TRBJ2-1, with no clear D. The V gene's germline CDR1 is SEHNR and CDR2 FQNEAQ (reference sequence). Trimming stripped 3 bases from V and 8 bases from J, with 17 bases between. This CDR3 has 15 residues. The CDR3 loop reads CASSFAESSGYEQFF. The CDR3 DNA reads TGTGCCAGCAGCTTCGCTGAGTCTAGTGGCTATGAGCAGTTCTTC.